The clone carrying this TCR beta chain was detected many times. Its antigen is undetermined. This specimen comes from a study of CD8 T cells in ankylosing spondylitis. Overall study findings and caveats: Several of the motif variants were reported before in synovial fluid and blood from reactive arthritis. Clones that were linked to disease were CD8+ and were relatively rare in peripheral blood. Disease-linked clones were reportedly significantly enriched in matched ankylosing spondylitis synovial fluid.

CDR3 length: 11 residues. Germline-derived CDR1 and CDR2 are SQVTM and ANQGSEA. Trimming removed 2 bases at V and 5 bases at J, with 6 bases between. Library preparation for TCR beta used quantitative 5'-RACE with molecular barcodes. From the 5' RACE reads, TCRdb called clonotypes with MiXCR, one entry per CDR3 protein. The table records about 24,000 distinct CDR3 sequences, around 16% of them present only once. This clonotype was sampled from a male donor with ankylosing spondylitis or in good health (not recorded which). The chain combines TRBV29-1 with TRBJ2-5; D call uncertain. Sequenced: blood. The CDR3 DNA reads TGCAGCGTTGAATACAGTGAGACCCAGTACTTC. It yields the protein CSVEYSETQYF. Full variable domain (rest looked up from reference TRBV29-1 and TRBJ2-5): SAVISQKPSRDICQRGTSLTIQCQVDSQVTMMFWYRQQPGQSLTLIATANQGSEATYESGFVIDKFPISRPNLTFSTLTVSNMSPEDSSIYLCSVEYSETQYFGPGTRLLVL.